Listed here are 14 T cell receptor beta chains from one sample, sequenced in a study of T cells in localized non-small cell lung cancer. This table comes from immunoSEQ multiplex PCR, and its TCRdb copy is limited to in-frame clones, with some not included. The sample consists of 13,000 or so clones, more than 70% of them appearing once. The input for sequencing was peripheral blood mononuclear cells, taken before any cancer treatment. Receptors originate from a man aged 40 to 69 with stage III lung adenocarcinoma.

The rearrangement links TRBV30 to TRBJ2-3; perhaps TRBD2 as D (5 bases). V dropped 2 bases and J dropped 4 bases, with 16 bases sitting between them. The CDR3 is 15 residues long. Germline CDR1 is GTSNPN and CDR2 is SVGIG (reference sequence). In DNA, the CDR3 is TGTGCCTGGAGTCCCATCGTGGGAGCAGCAGATACGCAGTATTTT. It codes for CAWSPIVGAADTQYF.

The rearrangement joins TRBV25-1 to TRBJ2-5; no clear D gene. CDR3 length: 14 residues. V shed 1 base and J shed 4 bases, with 10 bases lying between them. CDR1 and CDR2 (germline): MGHDK, SYGVNS. The CDR3 here is CASSESWGRETQYF. CDR3 nucleotide sequence: TGTGCCAGCAGTGAATCATGGGGTCGAGAGACCCAGTACTTC.

This chain links TRBV21-1 with TRBJ1-6. TRBV21-1 is labeled a pseudogene. This CDR3 has 17 residues. CDR3 region: CASSSVLHIHHNSPLHF. The CDR3 DNA reads as TGTGCCAGCAGTAGTGTGCTACACATACATCATAATTCACCCCTCCACTTT.

The genes are TRBV14 and TRBJ2-7; D call uncertain. This CDR3 contains 15 residues. Trimming stripped 1 base from V and 4 bases from J, with 14 bases between. CDR1 and CDR2 (germline): SGHDN, FVKESK. Here the CDR3 reads CASSQVNHPIYEQYF. The CDR3 coding sequence is TGTGCCAGCAGCCAAGTGAATCATCCTATTTACGAGCAGTACTTC.

V is TRBV5-1 and J is TRBJ2-2; no definite D call. V lost 0 bases and J lost 3, with 12 bases in between. The CDR3 is made up of 16 amino acids. Germline V gene data show CDR1 as SGHRS and CDR2 as YFSETQ. CDR3: CASSLGEIRDTGELFF. CDR3 sequence (DNA): TGCGCCAGCAGCTTGGGAGAGATTAGGGACACCGGGGAGCTGTTTTTT.

The V gene is TRBV4-2, the J gene TRBJ2-1; 9 nucleotides match TRBD1. CDR3 length: 16 amino acids. Germline CDR1 is LGHNA and CDR2 is YNFKEQ. J was trimmed by 8 bases and V by 0 bases; bases with no gene match: 8. The CDR3, as DNA: TGTGCCAGCAGCCAAGAGGACAGGGGAGGATTCGATGAGCAGTTCTTC. Encoded protein: CASSQEDRGGFDEQFF.

The chain has TRBV11-3 and TRBJ2-7; 8 nucleotides agree with TRBD1. Per the germline V gene, CDR1 is SGHNT and CDR2 is YENEEA. This CDR3 has 16 residues. V shed 1 base, J shed 3 bases, and the junction held 8 bases outside the gene matches. In DNA, the CDR3 is TGTGCCAGCAGCTTAGCAGGGGGCGGCCCAAACTACGAGCAGTACTTC. Protein product: CASSLAGGGPNYEQYF.

The CDR3 region has the DNA TGTGCCAGCAGGGGGCCCGGGCCCTACGAGCAGTACTTC. Translating gives CASRGPGPYEQYF. The chain joins TRBV28 to TRBJ2-7; TRBD1 is a possible D gene (5 bases). Germline V lookup: CDR1 MDHEN, CDR2 SYDVKM. The CDR3 has 13 residues. Trimming removed 6 bases from V and 2 bases from J, with 11 bases in between. The full variable domain, rest sourced from reference TRBV28 and TRBJ2-7, is DVKVTQSSRYLVKRTGEKVFLECVQDMDHENMFWYRQDPGLGLRLIYFSYDVKMKEKGDIPEGYSVSREKKERFSLILESASTNQTSMYLCASRGPGPYEQYFGPGTRLTVT.

The chain recombines TRBV30 with TRBJ2-3; D assignment may be TRBD1 or TRBD2 (5 bases each). Trimming cost V 0 bases and J 5 bases, with 6 bases left between them. Looked up from germline, CDR1 is GTSNPN and CDR2 is SVGIG (reference sequence). CDR3 length: 12 residues. CDR3 DNA: TGTGCCTGGAGTGTTGGGGGAGATACGCAGTATTTT. Translating gives CAWSVGGDTQYF.

J is TRBJ2-3 and V is TRBV6-1; 12 nucleotides match TRBD2. V gave up 5 bases and J gave up 4 bases; unmatched junction bases: 4. Germline V gene lookup returns CDR1 MNHNS and CDR2 SASEGT. There are 15 residues in the CDR3. The CDR3 sequence: CASSQTSGSPDTQYF. The CDR3 region has the DNA TGTGCCAGCAGTCAGACTAGCGGGAGCCCAGATACGCAGTATTTT.

The chain joins TRBV2 to TRBJ2-5, with a tentative D call TRBD2 (6 bases). The V end lost 7 bases, the J end lost 9 bases, and 18 bases lay between the germline ends. The V gene's germline CDR1 is SNHLY and CDR2 FYNNEI. The CDR3 has 13 residues. CDR3 nucleotide sequence: TGTGCCAGCAAGGAGGGGCAGCCATCGGCCCAGTACTTC. Translation: CASKEGQPSAQYF.

The chain has TRBV19 and TRBJ2-7, with TRBD1 identical over 10 bases. In germline, CDR1 is LNHDA, CDR2 SQIVND (reference sequence). The CDR3 loop spans 16 amino acids. V shed 5 bases, J shed 1 base, and the junction held 8 bases outside the gene matches. The CDR3 nucleotides read TGTGCCAGTAGTGACAGGGGGCCAAAAATATCCTACGAGCAGTACTTC. Translating gives CASSDRGPKISYEQYF.

The chain employs TRBV23-1 and TRBJ2-1, with a weak D call TRBD1 (6 bases). TRBV23-1 counts as an open reading frame of uncertain function. The ends were cut back, 8 bases at V and 4 bases at J, with 15 bases in the middle. This CDR3 spans 14 amino acids. CDR3 sequence reads: CASQRGGLYNEQFF. The CDR3 nucleotides are TGCGCCAGCCAAAGAGGGGGTTTATACAATGAGCAGTTCTTC.

This chain joins TRBV7-2 and TRBJ2-5, with 8 positions matching TRBD1. V trimming: 5 bases; J trimming: 5 bases; junction bases outside the gene matches: 10. The CDR3 is made up of 15 amino acids. CDR1 and CDR2 from the germline V gene are SGHTA and FQGNSA. DNA of the CDR3: TGTGCCAGCAGCAGGGGGACAGGAACAATGGAGACCCAGTACTTC. This codes for CASSRGTGTMETQYF.